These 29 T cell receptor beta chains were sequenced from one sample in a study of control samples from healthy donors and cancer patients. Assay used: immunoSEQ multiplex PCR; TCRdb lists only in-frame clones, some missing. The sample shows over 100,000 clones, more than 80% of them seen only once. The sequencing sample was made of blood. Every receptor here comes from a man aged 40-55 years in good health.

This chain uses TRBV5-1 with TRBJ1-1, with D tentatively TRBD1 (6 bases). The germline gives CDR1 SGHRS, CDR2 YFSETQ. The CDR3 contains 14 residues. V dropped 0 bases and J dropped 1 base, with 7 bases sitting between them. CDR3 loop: CASSLGDTNTEAFF. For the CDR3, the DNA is TGCGCCAGCAGCTTGGGGGACACGAACACTGAAGCTTTCTTT. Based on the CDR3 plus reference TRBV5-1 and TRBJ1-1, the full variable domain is KAGVTQTPRYLIKTRGQQVTLSCSPISGHRSVSWYQQTPGQGLQFLFEYFSETQRNKGNFPGRFSGRQFSNSRSEMNVSTLELGDSALYLCASSLGDTNTEAFFGQGTRLTVV.

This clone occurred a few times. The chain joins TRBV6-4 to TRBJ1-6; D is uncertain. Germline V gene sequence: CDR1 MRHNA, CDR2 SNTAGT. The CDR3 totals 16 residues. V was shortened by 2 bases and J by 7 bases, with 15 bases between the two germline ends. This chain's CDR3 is CASSDHSQGNNSPLHF. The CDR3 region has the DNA TGTGCCAGCAGTGACCACAGCCAAGGGAACAATTCACCCCTCCACTTT.

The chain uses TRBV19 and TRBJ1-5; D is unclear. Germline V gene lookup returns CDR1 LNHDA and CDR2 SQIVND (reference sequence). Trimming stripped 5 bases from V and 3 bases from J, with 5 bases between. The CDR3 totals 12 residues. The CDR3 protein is CASSYDNQPQHF. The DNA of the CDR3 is TGTGCCAGTAGTTATGACAATCAGCCCCAGCATTTT.

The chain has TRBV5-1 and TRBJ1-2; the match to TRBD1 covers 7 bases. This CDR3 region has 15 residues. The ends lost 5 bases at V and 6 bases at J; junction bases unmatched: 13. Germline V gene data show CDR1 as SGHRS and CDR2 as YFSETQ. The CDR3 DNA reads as TGCGCCAGCAGTTACGAGGGGGCTACCTCGAATGGCTACACCTTC. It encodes CASSYEGATSNGYTF.

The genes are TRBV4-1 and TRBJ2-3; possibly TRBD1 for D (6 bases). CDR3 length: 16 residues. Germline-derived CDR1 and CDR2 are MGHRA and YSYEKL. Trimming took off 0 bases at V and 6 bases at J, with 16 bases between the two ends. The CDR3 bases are TGCGCCAGCAGCCAAGAGGGGGCAGGGCTGGGGGATACGCAGTATTTT. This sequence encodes CASSQEGAGLGDTQYF.

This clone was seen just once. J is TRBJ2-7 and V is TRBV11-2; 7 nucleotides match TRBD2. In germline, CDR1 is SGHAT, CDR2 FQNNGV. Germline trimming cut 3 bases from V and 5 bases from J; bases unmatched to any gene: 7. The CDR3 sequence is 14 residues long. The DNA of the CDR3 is TGTGCCAGCAGCTTTGTGGGAGGGGACCACGAGCAGTACTTC. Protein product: CASSFVGGDHEQYF.

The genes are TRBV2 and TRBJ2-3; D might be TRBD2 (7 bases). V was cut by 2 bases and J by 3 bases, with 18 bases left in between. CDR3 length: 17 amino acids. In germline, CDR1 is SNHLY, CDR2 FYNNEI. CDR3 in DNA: TGTGCCAGCAGTGAACGAAGGGGGGGCGCCATGACAGATACGCAGTATTTT. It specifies CASSERRGGAMTDTQYF.

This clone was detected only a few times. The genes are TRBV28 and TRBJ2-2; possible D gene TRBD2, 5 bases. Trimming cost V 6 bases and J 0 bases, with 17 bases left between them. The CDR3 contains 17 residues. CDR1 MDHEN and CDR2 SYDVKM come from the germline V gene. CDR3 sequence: CASRPPRPGTNTGELFF. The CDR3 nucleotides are TGTGCCAGCAGGCCCCCCCGACCCGGGACGAACACCGGGGAGCTGTTTTTT.

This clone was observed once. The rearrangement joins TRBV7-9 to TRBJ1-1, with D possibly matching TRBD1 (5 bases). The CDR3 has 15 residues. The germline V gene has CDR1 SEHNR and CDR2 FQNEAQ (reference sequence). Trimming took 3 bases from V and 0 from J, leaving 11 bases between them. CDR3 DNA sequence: TGTGCCAGCAGCTTTTCAGGGACGGTGAACACTGAAGCTTTCTTT. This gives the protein CASSFSGTVNTEAFF.

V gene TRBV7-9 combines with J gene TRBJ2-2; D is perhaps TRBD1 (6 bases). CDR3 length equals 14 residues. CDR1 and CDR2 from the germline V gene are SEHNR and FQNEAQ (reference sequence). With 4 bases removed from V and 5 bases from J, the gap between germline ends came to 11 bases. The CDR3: CASSSIGGTGELFF. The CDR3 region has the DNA TGTGCCAGCAGCTCAATAGGGGGAACCGGGGAGCTGTTTTTT.

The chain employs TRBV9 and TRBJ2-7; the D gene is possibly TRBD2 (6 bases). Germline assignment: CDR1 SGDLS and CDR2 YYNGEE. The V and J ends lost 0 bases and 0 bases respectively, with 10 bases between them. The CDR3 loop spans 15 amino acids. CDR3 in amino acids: CASSVGGGTSYEQYF. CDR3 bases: TGTGCCAGCAGCGTAGGCGGCGGGACCTCCTACGAGCAGTACTTC. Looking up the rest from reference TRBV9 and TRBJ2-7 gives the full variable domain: DSGVTQTPKHLITATGQRVTLRCSPRSGDLSVYWYQQSLDQGLQFLIQYYNGEERAKGNILERFSAQQFPDLHSELNLSSLELGDSALYFCASSVGGGTSYEQYFGPGTRLTVT.

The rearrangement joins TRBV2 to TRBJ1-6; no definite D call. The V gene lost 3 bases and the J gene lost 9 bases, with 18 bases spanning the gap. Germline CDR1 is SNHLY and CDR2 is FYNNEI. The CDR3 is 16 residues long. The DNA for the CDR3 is TGTGCCAGCAGTGAGGAGGGTCTGATGAGTGGTTCACCCCTCCACTTT. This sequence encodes CASSEEGLMSGSPLHF.

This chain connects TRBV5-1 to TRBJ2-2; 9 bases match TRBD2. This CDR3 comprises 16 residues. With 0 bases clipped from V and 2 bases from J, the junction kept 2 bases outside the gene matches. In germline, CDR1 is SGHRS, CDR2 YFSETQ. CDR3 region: CASSLVSGGNTGELFF. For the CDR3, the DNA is TGCGCCAGCAGCTTGGTTAGCGGGGGAAACACCGGGGAGCTGTTTTTT.

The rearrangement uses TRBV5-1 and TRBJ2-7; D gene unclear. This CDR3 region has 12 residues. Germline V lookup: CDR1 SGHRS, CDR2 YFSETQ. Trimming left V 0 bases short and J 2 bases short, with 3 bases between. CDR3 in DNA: TGCGCCAGCAGCTTGGATGCCTACGAGCAGTACTTC. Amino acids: CASSLDAYEQYF.

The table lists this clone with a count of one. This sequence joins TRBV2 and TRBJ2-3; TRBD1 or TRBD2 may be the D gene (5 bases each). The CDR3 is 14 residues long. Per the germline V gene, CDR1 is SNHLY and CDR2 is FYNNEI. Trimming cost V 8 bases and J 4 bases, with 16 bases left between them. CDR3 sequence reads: CASSGLVIADTQYF. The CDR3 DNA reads TGTGCCAGCTCGGGGCTAGTCATTGCAGATACGCAGTATTTT. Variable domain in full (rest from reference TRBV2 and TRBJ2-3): EPEVTQTPSHQVTQMGQEVILRCVPISNHLYFYWYRQILGQKVEFLVSFYNNEISEKSEIFDDQFSVERPDGSNFTLKIRSTKLEDSAMYFCASSGLVIADTQYFGPGTRLTVL.

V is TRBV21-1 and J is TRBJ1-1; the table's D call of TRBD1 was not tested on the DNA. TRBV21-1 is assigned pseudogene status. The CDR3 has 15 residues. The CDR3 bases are TGTGCCAGCAGCAAATCACGTTCCGGAGGGGGCGAGGCTTTCTTT. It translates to CASSKSRSGGGEAFF.

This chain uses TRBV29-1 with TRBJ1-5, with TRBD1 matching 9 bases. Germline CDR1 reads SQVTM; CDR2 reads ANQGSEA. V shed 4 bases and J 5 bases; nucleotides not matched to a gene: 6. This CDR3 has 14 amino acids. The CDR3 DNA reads TGCAGCGTTGTGGAGGGACAGGGATATCAGCCCCAGCATTTT. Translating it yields CSVVEGQGYQPQHF.

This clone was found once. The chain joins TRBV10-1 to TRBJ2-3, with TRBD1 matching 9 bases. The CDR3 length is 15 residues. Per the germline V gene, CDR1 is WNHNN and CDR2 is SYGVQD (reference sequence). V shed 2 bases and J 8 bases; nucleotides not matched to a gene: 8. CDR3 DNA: TGCGCCAGCAGTGAGCATGGGACAGGGAAGGGTACGCAGTATTTT. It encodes CASSEHGTGKGTQYF.

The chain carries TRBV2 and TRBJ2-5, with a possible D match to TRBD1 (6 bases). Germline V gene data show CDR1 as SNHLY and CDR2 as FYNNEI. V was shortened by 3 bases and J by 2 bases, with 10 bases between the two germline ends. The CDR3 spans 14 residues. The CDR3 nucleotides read TGTGCCAGCAGTGACGGGCAGGGGCAAGAGACCCAGTACTTC. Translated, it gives CASSDGQGQETQYF.

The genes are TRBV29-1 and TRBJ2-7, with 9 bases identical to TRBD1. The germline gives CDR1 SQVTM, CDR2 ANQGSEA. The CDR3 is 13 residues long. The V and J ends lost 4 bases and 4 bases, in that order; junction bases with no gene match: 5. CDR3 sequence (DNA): TGCAGCGTTGTGGAGGACAGGGGTTACGAGCAGTACTTC. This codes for CSVVEDRGYEQYF.

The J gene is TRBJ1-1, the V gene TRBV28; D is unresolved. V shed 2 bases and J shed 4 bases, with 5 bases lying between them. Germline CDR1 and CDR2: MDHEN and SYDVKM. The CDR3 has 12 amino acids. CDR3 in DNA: TGTGCCAGCAGTTTAGAGGTCACTGAAGCTTTCTTT. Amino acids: CASSLEVTEAFF.

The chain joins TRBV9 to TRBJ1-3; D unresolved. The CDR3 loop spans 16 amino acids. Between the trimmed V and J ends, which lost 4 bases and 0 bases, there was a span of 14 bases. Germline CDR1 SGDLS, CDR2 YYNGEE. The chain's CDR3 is CASSPPGGNSGNTIYF. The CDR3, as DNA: TGTGCCAGCAGCCCACCGGGCGGAAACTCTGGAAACACCATATATTTT.

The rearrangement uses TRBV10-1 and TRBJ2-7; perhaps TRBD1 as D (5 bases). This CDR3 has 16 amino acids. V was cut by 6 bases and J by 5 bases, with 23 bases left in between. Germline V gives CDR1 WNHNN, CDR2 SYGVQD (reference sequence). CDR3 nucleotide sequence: TGCGCCAGCAGCCCCAGGGATCGTTATGGGGTACACGAGCAGTACTTC. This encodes CASSPRDRYGVHEQYF.

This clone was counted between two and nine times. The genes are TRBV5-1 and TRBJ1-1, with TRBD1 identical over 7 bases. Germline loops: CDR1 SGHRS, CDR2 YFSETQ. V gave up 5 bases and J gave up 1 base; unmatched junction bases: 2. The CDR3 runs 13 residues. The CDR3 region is CASRQGRNTEAFF. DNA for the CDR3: TGCGCCAGCAGACAGGGGAGGAACACTGAAGCTTTCTTT.

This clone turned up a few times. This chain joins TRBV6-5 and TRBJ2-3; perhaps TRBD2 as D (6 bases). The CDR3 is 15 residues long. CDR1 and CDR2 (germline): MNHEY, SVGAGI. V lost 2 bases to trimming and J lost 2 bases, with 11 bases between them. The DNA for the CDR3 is TGTGCCAGCAGTTACGGGCGGGGTGACACAGATACGCAGTATTTT. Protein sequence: CASSYGRGDTDTQYF.

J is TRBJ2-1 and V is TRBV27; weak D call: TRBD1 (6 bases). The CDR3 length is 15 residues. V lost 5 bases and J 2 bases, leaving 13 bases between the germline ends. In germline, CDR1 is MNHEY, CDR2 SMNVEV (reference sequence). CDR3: CASSHTGRAYNEQFF. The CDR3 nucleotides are TGTGCCAGCAGTCACACAGGGAGAGCCTACAATGAGCAGTTCTTC.

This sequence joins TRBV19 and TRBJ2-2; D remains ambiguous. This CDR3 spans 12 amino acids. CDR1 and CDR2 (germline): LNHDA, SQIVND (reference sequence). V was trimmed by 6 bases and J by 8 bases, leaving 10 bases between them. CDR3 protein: CASSPGEGELFF. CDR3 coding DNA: TGTGCCAGTAGCCCCGGCGAAGGGGAGCTGTTTTTT.

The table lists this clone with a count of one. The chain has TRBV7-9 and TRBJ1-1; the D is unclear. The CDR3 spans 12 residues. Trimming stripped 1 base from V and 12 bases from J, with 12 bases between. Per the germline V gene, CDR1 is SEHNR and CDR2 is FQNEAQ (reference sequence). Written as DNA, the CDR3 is TGTGCCAGCAGCTTAGAAGTGGGAGTAACTTTCTTT. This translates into CASSLEVGVTFF. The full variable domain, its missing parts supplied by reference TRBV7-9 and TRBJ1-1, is DTGVSQNPRHKITKRGQNVTFRCDPISEHNRLYWYRQTLGQGPEFLTYFQNEAQLEKSRLLSDRFSAERPKGSFSTLEIQRTEQGDSAMYLCASSLEVGVTFFGQGTRLTVV.

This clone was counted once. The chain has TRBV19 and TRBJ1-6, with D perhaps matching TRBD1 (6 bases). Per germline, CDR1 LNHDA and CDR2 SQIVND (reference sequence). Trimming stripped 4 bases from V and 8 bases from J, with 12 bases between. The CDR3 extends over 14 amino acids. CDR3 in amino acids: CASSNSGADSPLHF. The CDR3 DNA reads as TGTGCCAGTAGTAATTCGGGGGCAGATTCACCCCTCCACTTT.